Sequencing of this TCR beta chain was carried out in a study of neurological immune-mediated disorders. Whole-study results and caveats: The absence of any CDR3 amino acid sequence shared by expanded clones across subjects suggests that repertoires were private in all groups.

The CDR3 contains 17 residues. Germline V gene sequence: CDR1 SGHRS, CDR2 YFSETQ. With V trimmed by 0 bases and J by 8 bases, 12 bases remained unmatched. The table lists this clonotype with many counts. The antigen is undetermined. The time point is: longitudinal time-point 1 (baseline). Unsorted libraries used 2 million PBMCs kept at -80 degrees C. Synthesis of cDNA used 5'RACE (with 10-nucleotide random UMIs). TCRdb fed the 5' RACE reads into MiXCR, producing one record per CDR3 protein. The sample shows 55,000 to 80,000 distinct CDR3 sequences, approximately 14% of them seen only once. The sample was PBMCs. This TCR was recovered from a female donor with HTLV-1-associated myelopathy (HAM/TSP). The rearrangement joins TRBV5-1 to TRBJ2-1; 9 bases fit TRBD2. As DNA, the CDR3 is TGCGCCAGCAGCTTGGCCCTTGCAGCGGGGGGCACCCATGAGCAGTTCTTC. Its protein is CASSLALAAGGTHEQFF.